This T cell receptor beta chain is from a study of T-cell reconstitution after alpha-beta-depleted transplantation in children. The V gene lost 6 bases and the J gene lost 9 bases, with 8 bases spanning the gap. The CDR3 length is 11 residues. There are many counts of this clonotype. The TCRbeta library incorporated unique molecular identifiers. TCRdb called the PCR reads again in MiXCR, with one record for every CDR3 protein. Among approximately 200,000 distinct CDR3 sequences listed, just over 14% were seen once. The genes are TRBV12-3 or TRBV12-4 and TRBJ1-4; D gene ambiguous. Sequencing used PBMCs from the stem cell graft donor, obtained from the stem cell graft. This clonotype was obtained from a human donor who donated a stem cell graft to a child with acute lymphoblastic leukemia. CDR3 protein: CASSNDKKLFF. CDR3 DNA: TGTGCCAGCAGCAACGATAAAAAACTGTTTTTT.